This record looks at one T cell receptor beta chain sequence and its context. Its antigen is undetermined. CDR3 length: 16 residues. V was clipped by 6 bases and J by 7 bases; unmatched bases: 13. Germline V CDR1 and CDR2: MGHRA, YSYEKL. This entry is derived from a study of beta chain features in type 1 diabetes. Study findings and constraints: Type 1 diabetes patients had moderately but significantly shorter TCRB CDR3s in all four CD4+ subsets. Whether HLA type influences TCRB rearrangement remained unresolved here.

Expressed TCRB transcripts were sequenced because the isolated RNA had all been reverse transcribed beforehand. TCRdb keeps only in-frame clones here, not all; method: immunoSEQ multiplex PCR. The sample carries fewer than 300,000 clones, 11% recorded once. Source material: naive CD4+ T cells from blood. The chain is built from TRBV4-1 and TRBJ2-1; the match to TRBD2 covers 9 bases. The source of this sequence is a man between 25 and 39 years old with type 1 diabetes. The CDR3 bases are TGCGCCAGCAGGGACTTGACTAGCGGAGGGGGGAATGAGCAGTTCTTC. Its translation is CASRDLTSGGGNEQFF.